This T cell receptor (beta chain) is drawn from a study of molecular identifiers for immune sequencing clone quantification. Findings and limits, study-wide: Among 950,000 to 1,000,000 naive cells, as was reported, spiked Jurkat TCR RNA from one cell was detectable. In CMV-specific effectors, clones above 20 copies held over 99% of molecules; naive, under 1%.

Germline V gives CDR1 MDHEN, CDR2 SYDVKM. Between the trimmed V and J ends, which lost 6 bases and 3 bases, there was a span of 15 bases. The length of the CDR3 is 14 residues. Sorted naive CD8 T cells, roughly 20,000 to 1,100,000, were sequenced from 10%, 30% or 50% RNA. This clonotype was observed at least ten times. Its specificity is unknown. Each CDR3 protein gets one entry after TCRdb re-called the PCR reads with MiXCR. The sample holds some 91,000 distinct CDR3 sequences, around 24% seen once. The TCR originated in a human donor in good health. Some libraries in this study had Jurkat cell RNA spiked in. Sequencing was carried out using naive CD8+ T cells from blood, with Jurkat cell RNA spiked in. As to subset: FACS-sorted CD8+CD4-CCR7+CD45RA+ naive T cells. V gene TRBV28 combines with J gene TRBJ2-7, with D maybe TRBD1 (5 bases). CDR3 DNA sequence: TGTGCCAGCAGATCATATACAGGTATCTACGAGCAGTACTTC. This codes for CASRSYTGIYEQYF.